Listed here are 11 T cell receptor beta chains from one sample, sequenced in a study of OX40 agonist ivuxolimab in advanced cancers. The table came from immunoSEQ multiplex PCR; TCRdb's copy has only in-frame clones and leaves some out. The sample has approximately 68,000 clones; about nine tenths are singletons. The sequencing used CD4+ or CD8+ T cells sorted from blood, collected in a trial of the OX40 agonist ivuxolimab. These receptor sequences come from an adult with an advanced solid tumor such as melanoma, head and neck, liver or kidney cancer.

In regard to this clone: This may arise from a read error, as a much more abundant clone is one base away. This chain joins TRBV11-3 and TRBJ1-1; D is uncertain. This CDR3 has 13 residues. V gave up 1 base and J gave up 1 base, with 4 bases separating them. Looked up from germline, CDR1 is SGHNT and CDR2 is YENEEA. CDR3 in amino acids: CASSLGANTEAFF. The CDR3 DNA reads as TGTGCCAGCAGCTTAGGAGCGAACACTGAAGCTTTCTTT.

CDR3 region: CASSQEGGPGELFF. CDR3 nucleotide sequence: TGTGCCAGCAGCCAAGAGGGGGGGCCCGGGGAGCTGTTTTTT. The gene calls are TRBV4-2 and TRBJ2-2; a possible D gene is TRBD2 (7 bases). Trimming removed 0 bases from V and 6 bases from J, with 8 bases in between. Germline V gene lookup returns CDR1 LGHNA and CDR2 YNFKEQ. The CDR3 totals 14 residues.

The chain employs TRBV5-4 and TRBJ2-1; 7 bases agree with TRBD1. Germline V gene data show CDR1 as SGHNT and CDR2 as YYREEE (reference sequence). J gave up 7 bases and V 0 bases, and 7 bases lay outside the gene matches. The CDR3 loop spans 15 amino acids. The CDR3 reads CASSLGQGFLNEQFF. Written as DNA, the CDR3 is TGTGCCAGCAGCTTGGGACAGGGATTCTTGAATGAGCAGTTCTTC. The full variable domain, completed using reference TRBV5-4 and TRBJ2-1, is ETGVTQSPTHLIKTRGQQVTLRCSSQSGHNTVSWYQQALGQGPQFIFQYYREEENGRGNFPPRFSGLQFPNYSSELNVNALELDDSALYLCASSLGQGFLNEQFFGPGTRLTVL.

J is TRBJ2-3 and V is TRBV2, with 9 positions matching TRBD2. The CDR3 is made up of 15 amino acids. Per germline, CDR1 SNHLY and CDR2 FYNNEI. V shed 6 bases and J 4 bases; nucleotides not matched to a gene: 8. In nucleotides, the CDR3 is TGTGCCAGCAGGACAGCGGGAGGCGGCTCAGATACGCAGTATTTT. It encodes CASRTAGGGSDTQYF. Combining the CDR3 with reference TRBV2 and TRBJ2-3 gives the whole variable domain EPEVTQTPSHQVTQMGQEVILRCVPISNHLYFYWYRQILGQKVEFLVSFYNNEISEKSEIFDDQFSVERPDGSNFTLKIRSTKLEDSAMYFCASRTAGGGSDTQYFGPGTRLTVL.

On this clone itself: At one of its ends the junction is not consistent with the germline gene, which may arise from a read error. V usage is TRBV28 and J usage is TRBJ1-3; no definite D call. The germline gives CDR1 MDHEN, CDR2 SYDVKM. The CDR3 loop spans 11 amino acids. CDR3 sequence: CAFSSGNTIYF. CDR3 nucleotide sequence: TGCGCATTCAGCTCTGGAAACACCATATATTTT.

CDR3 residues: CAWSVQRGFTDTQYF. CDR3 sequence (DNA): TGTGCCTGGAGTGTCCAGCGGGGCTTCACAGATACGCAGTATTTT. The chain uses TRBV30 and TRBJ2-3, with 7 bases fitting TRBD2. V gave up 0 bases and J gave up 2 bases; unmatched junction bases: 5. CDR1 is GTSNPN and CDR2 is SVGIG in the germline V gene (reference sequence). The CDR3 runs to 15 residues.

The CDR3 DNA is TGTGCCACCGCTCGGGCCCGGGGAGATACGCAGTATTTT. Its protein is CATARARGDTQYF. The chain recombines TRBV6-6 with TRBJ2-3, with a weak D call TRBD2 (5 bases). V lost 10 bases and J 5 bases, leaving 16 bases between the germline ends. The CDR3 runs to 13 residues. Germline values: CDR1 MNHNY, CDR2 SVGAGI (reference sequence).

The CDR3 spells CASSFGTSGGVETQYF. The CDR3 coding sequence is TGTGCCAGCAGCTTTGGGACTAGCGGGGGTGTAGAGACCCAGTACTTC. This rearrangement joins TRBV5-4 to TRBJ2-5, with TRBD2 identical over 14 bases. The CDR3 is made up of 16 amino acids. V shed 2 bases, J shed 4 bases, and the junction held 4 bases outside the gene matches. Germline assignment: CDR1 SGHNT and CDR2 YYREEE (reference sequence).

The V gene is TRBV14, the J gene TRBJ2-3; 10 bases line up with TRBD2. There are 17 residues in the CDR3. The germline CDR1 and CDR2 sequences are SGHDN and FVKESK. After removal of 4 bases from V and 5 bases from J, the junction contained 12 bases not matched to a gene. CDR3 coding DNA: TGTGCCAGCAGCCCTTTCCGGACTAGCGGTATTGGAGATACGCAGTATTTT. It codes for CASSPFRTSGIGDTQYF.

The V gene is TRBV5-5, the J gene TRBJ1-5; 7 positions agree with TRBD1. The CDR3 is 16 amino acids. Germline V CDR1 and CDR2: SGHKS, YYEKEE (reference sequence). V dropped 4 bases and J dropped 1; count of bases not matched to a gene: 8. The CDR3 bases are TGTGCCAGCAGCCCCTCGGACAGGCCGAGCAATCAGCCCCAGCATTTT. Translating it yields CASSPSDRPSNQPQHF.

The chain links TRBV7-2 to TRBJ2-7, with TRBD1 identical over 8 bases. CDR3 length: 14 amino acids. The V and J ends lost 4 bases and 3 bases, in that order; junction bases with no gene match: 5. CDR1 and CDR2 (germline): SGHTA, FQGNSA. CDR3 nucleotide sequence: TGTGCCAGCAGCTCCGACAGGGGTGTCTACGAGCAGTACTTC. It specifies CASSSDRGVYEQYF.